A selection of T cell receptor beta chains follows, all from one sample in a study of preoperative IRX-2 immunotherapy in early breast cancer. Assay: immunoSEQ multiplex PCR; the TCRdb copy retains only in-frame clones and omits some. Among some 42,000 clones listed, approximately 85% were seen once. The sequencing here drew on lymph node tissue, taken after IRX-2 immunotherapy. The receptors were sampled from a human donor with breast cancer. CDR3s include the opening cysteine and the closing phenylalanine or tryptophan. Fields, in order: clone size, J gene, V gene, D gene, CDR3 DNA, CDR3 protein. A D gene is named only where the DNA matches it firmly. The size field is filled for only some rows; it gives once, few, many or a size class.

clone size: NA; J gene: TRBJ2-1; V gene: TRBV12-5; D gene: NA; CDR3 DNA: TGTGCTAGTGGTTTGATTCCGGGTGAGCAGTTCTTC; CDR3 protein: CASGLIPGEQFF
clone size: NA; J gene: TRBJ1-3; V gene: TRBV27; D gene: TRBD1; CDR3 DNA: TGTGCCAGCAGTCCGTTGGACAGGGAGGGCTCTGGAAACACCATATATTTT; CDR3 protein: CASSPLDREGSGNTIYF
clone size: NA; J gene: TRBJ2-3; V gene: TRBV28; D gene: NA; CDR3 DNA: TGTGCCAGCAACTCGGGGGCGAGGTTTCCAGATACGCAGTATTTT; CDR3 protein: CASNSGARFPDTQYF
clone size: once; J gene: TRBJ2-5; V gene: TRBV7-6; D gene: TRBD2; CDR3 DNA: TGTGCTAGCAGCACGGGACTAGCGGGTTTTGAGACCCAGTACTTC; CDR3 protein: CASSTGLAGFETQYF
clone size: NA; J gene: TRBJ2-1; V gene: TRBV25-1; D gene: NA; CDR3 DNA: TGTGCCAGCAGTGAATTTGGGGGACACAATGAGCAGTTCTTC; CDR3 protein: CASSEFGGHNEQFF
clone size: NA; J gene: TRBJ1-4; V gene: TRBV11-3; D gene: NA; CDR3 DNA: TGTGCCAGCAGCTTATGGGGCTCGGTTGAAAAACTGTTTTTT; CDR3 protein: CASSLWGSVEKLFF
clone size: few; J gene: TRBJ1-1; V gene: TRBV11-3; D gene: NA; CDR3 DNA: TGTGCCAGCAGCTCCATTGAGGGGGAAGACACTGAAGCTTTCTTT; CDR3 protein: CASSSIEGEDTEAFF
clone size: NA; J gene: TRBJ1-5; V gene: TRBV7-8; D gene: NA; CDR3 DNA: TGTGCCAGCACCCCGACAGTCCTCGTTCAGCCCCAGCATTTT; CDR3 protein: CASTPTVLVQPQHF
clone size: NA; J gene: TRBJ1-6; V gene: TRBV28; D gene: NA; CDR3 DNA: TGTGCCAGCAGTTTATCCCGGCACAATTCACCCCTCCACTTT; CDR3 protein: CASSLSRHNSPLHF
clone size: NA; J gene: TRBJ2-2; V gene: TRBV19; D gene: TRBD1; CDR3 DNA: TGTGCCAGTAGTATTAGGGGGCGCCTTACCGGGGAGCTGTTTTTT; CDR3 protein: CASSIRGRLTGELFF
clone size: NA; J gene: TRBJ2-6; V gene: TRBV28; D gene: NA; CDR3 DNA: TGTGCCAGCAGCTCCGGGAGTCCTGGGGCCAACGTCCTGACTTTC; CDR3 protein: CASSSGSPGANVLTF
clone size: NA; J gene: TRBJ2-1; V gene: TRBV2; D gene: NA; CDR3 DNA: TGTGCCAGCAGGGGTACGAACTACAATGAGCAGTTCTTC; CDR3 protein: CASRGTNYNEQFF
clone size: once; J gene: TRBJ1-2; V gene: TRBV5-1; D gene: TRBD1; CDR3 DNA: TGCGCCAGCAGCTTTGGTCGGACAGGGAACTATGGCTACACCTTC; CDR3 protein: CASSFGRTGNYGYTF
clone size: NA; J gene: TRBJ2-5; V gene: TRBV5-1; D gene: TRBD2; CDR3 DNA: TGCGCCAGCAGCTTGAATAGCGGGGGGCTGGGGGAGACCCAGTACTTC; CDR3 protein: CASSLNSGGLGETQYF
clone size: NA; J gene: TRBJ2-1; V gene: TRBV11-3; D gene: TRBD2; CDR3 DNA: TGTGCCAGCAGCTCGGGACTAGCGGCGGACAATGAGCAGTTCTTC; CDR3 protein: CASSSGLAADNEQFF
clone size: NA; J gene: TRBJ2-7; V gene: TRBV6-8; D gene: NA; CDR3 DNA: TGTGCCAGGGTACAGGAGCTCTACGAGCAGTACTTC; CDR3 protein: CARVQELYEQYF